Presented here are 11 T cell receptor beta chains from one specimen sequenced in a study of blood T cell repertoires in COVID-19. The data were produced by immunoSEQ multiplex PCR, yet TCRdb's version contains in-frame clones alone and is incomplete. Here the sample spans 65,000 to 85,000 clones, 85% to 90% being singletons. Sequenced material: peripheral blood. Receptors originate from a man aged 50-60 years with acute or convalescent COVID-19.

The V call is TRBV5-1, the J call TRBJ2-1; 9 bases map to TRBD2. Losses at the gene ends were 6 bases for V and 8 bases for J; bases not matched to a gene: 9. Germline V gene lookup returns CDR1 SGHRS and CDR2 YFSETQ. The CDR3 sequence is 14 residues long. CDR3 sequence (DNA): TGCGCCAGCAAGCGGCTAGCGGGACCCGATGAGCAGTTCTTC. This translates into CASKRLAGPDEQFF.

V and J are TRBV12-3 or TRBV12-4 and TRBJ2-5, with 8 positions matching TRBD2. CDR3 length: 11 residues. V shed 7 bases and J 12 bases; nucleotides not matched to a gene: 7. CDR3 coding DNA: TGTGCCAGCAAGACCGGGACTAGAAAGTACTTC. Protein sequence: CASKTGTRKYF.

The V call is TRBV30, the J call TRBJ1-3; D possibly corresponds to TRBD1 (5 bases). In germline, CDR1 is GTSNPN, CDR2 SVGIG (reference sequence). V lost 4 bases to trimming and J lost 4 bases, with 20 bases between them. This CDR3 has 16 residues. The CDR3: CAWNGGSTGRGNTIYF. CDR3 coding DNA: TGTGCCTGGAACGGGGGGTCAACTGGGAGGGGAAACACCATATATTTT.

This chain joins TRBV19 and TRBJ1-2; D is unclear. V lost 2 bases, J lost 5 bases, and 15 bases lay in between. This CDR3 spans 15 amino acids. Germline-derived CDR1 and CDR2 are LNHDA and SQIVND (reference sequence). The CDR3: CASSITAGKQYGYTF. CDR3 DNA sequence: TGTGCCAGTAGTATAACCGCGGGAAAGCAATATGGCTACACCTTC. Based on the CDR3 plus reference TRBV19 and TRBJ1-2, the full variable domain is DGGITQSPKYLFRKEGQNVTLSCEQNLNHDAMYWYRQDPGQGLRLIYYSQIVNDFQKGDIAEGYSVSREKKESFPLTVTSAQKNPTAFYLCASSITAGKQYGYTFGSGTRLTVV.

This clone was picked up one time. This chain connects TRBV24-1 to TRBJ2-2; a possible D gene is TRBD2 (5 bases). The CDR3 is made up of 15 amino acids. V dropped 1 base and J dropped 6 bases, with 11 bases sitting between them. Germline V gene data show CDR1 as KGHDR and CDR2 as SFDVKD. The CDR3 sequence is CATSDFRPGSGELFF. The CDR3 nucleotides read TGTGCCACCAGTGATTTTAGGCCGGGGTCCGGGGAGCTGTTTTTT.

This clone was seen only a few times. The V gene is TRBV18, the J gene TRBJ2-7, with D perhaps TRBD2 (5 bases). The germline gives CDR1 KGHSH, CDR2 LQKENI. This CDR3 contains 17 residues. V shed 1 base and J shed 0 bases, with 16 bases lying between them. The CDR3 loop reads CASSPLEASGSSYEQYF. In DNA, the CDR3 is TGTGCCAGCTCACCACTCGAAGCAAGCGGTAGCTCCTACGAGCAGTACTTC.

This sequence joins TRBV28 and TRBJ1-6, with D tentatively TRBD1 (5 bases). This CDR3 is 13 amino acids long. V lost 6 bases and J 9 bases, leaving 12 bases between the germline ends. CDR1 MDHEN and CDR2 SYDVKM come from the germline V gene. CDR3 sequence (DNA): TGTGCCAGCAGCGGGGGAGTCGGTTCACCCCTCCACTTT. Translation gives CASSGGVGSPLHF.

The rearrangement joins TRBV18 to TRBJ2-3; D is perhaps TRBD2 (5 bases). Germline values: CDR1 KGHSH, CDR2 LQKENI. This CDR3 is 14 amino acids long. The germline V and J ends were trimmed by 5 bases and 2 bases, with 11 bases remaining between them. CDR3 bases: TGTGCCAGCTCAGAACGGACTGTCACAGATACGCAGTATTTT. It encodes CASSERTVTDTQYF.

The chain joins TRBV10-3 to TRBJ2-2; 9 bases fit TRBD1. The CDR3 contains 17 residues. In germline, CDR1 is ENHRY, CDR2 SYGVKD. With 4 bases clipped from V and 4 bases from J, the junction kept 10 bases outside the gene matches. CDR3 in amino acids: CAISGNRGRGGTGELFF. The CDR3 bases are TGTGCCATCAGTGGAAACAGGGGGCGGGGAGGCACCGGGGAGCTGTTTTTT.

The chain couples TRBV30 to TRBJ2-2, with 7 bases identical to TRBD2. Germline CDR1 is GTSNPN and CDR2 is SVGIG (reference sequence). The J segment lost 0 bases and the V segment lost 1 base, leaving 2 bases of the junction unmatched. CDR3 length equals 15 residues. In DNA form, the CDR3 reads TGTGCCTGGAGTGCCGGGAGGTCGAACACCGGGGAGCTGTTTTTT. Amino acid sequence: CAWSAGRSNTGELFF. The entire variable domain, with the rest obtained from reference TRBV30 and TRBJ2-2, is as follows: SQTIHQWPATLVQPVGSPLSLECTVEGTSNPNLYWYRQAAGRGLQLLFYSVGIGQISSEVPQNLSASRPQDRQFILSSKKLLLSDSGFYLCAWSAGRSNTGELFFGEGSRLTVL.

This clone was counted once. The chain carries TRBV5-6 and TRBJ2-7; no reliable D call. Germline V gives CDR1 SGHDT, CDR2 YYEEEE. The CDR3 contains 15 residues. V was pared by 0 bases and J by 0 bases, with 10 bases between. CDR3 DNA sequence: TGTGCCAGCAGCTTGGGACACCGAGCCTCCTACGAGCAGTACGTC. It yields the protein CASSLGHRASYEQYV.